The TCR beta chain under discussion was sequenced for a study of T cell responses to AZD1222 COVID-19 vaccine. Overall study results and limits: When two AZD1222 doses had been given, Spike-specific TCR breadth and depth rose. Nearly half of the spike-specific TCRs reportedly recognize variant regions that carry no mutations. Spike as a whole was targeted by vaccine-associated CD4 TCRs, dominant at 160-218 and 743-854.

Trimming at V came to 0 bases and at J to 1 base, leaving 5 bases not matched to a gene. Germline loops: CDR1 LNHNV, CDR2 YYDKDF (reference sequence). The CDR3 is 17 amino acids. The assay was immunoSEQ multiplex PCR, and TCRdb's table has in-frame clones only and misses some. This sample has under 85,000 clones, with roughly nine tenths found just once. A word on this clone: Its antigen is not identified.

This specimen was peripheral blood, taken 28 days after the second AZD1222 dose. The chain carries TRBV15 and TRBJ2-2; 7 positions agree with TRBD1. This TCR derives from an adult who received the AZD1222 COVID-19 vaccine. The CDR3 DNA follows: TGTGCCACCAGCAGAGAGAGGACAGGCTTGAACACCGGGGAGCTGTTTTTT. This codes for CATSRERTGLNTGELFF.